This TCR beta chain was recorded in a study of blood T cells in healthy people across ages (dated by TCRdb to between 2015 and 2017). In terms of the full investigation: Template switching captured roughly one uniquely barcoded TCR beta cDNA molecule per two T cells in model experiments. Using deep sequencing normalized with unique cDNA molecular identifiers, the study measured how TCR beta repertoire diversity changes with age. The donors were divided into four age groups: young (average approximately 17 years), middle-aged (approximately 42), aged (about 60) and long-lived (about 80). To avoid experimental bias, donors of different ages were spread randomly across the sequencing lanes. Two additional independent replicas of 1 million unique cDNA reads from the same blood draw were analyzed for two donors (one aged 18 to 30 and one aged 80 or older).

The library was made by 5' RACE. The data were produced on an Illumina HiSeq 2500. A second about 6 to 11 cycle PCR used a sample-barcoded 5' primer and a J-beta primer mix. A template-switch 5' adaptor carrying 12 random nucleotides introduced a unique molecular identifier onto each TCR beta cDNA molecule. Each sample yielded at least 3 million CDR3-containing paired-end reads. First-strand cDNA synthesis was performed from all RNA using the Mint cDNA synthesis kit, with priming by a TRBC-specific oligonucleotide. Following uracil-DNA glycosylase treatment, all cDNA underwent a first 18-cycle PCR with the universal primers M1SS and BC2_uni_R. The paper's processing steps were these. For normalization, 1 million high-quality reads were randomly selected from each sample, with every read carrying a distinct molecular identifier. Reads with shared molecular identifiers were discarded instead of being binned into consensus sequences. MiTCR, run with a Q25 quality threshold and the strictest error-elimination algorithm, handled CDR3 identification, clonotype clustering and error correction. A nonparametric unseen species model with Euler transformation was used to estimate lower-bound total TCR beta diversity. TCRdb applied fastp at Q25 and MiXCR to the public reads, then kept only in-frame beta chains. Rows with a matching CDR3 protein are joined into one entry that keeps the most common DNA and genes. What appears here as the V and J calls and clone size reflects TCRdb's work, not the paper's. For this sample there are about 1 million distinct CDR3 sequences; 40% to 50% appear just once. The ten largest clones represent 18% of the sample.

Including cysteine and phenylalanine, the CDR3 has 16 amino acids. CDR3 DNA only is kept here, 48 bases in frame from base 1. The junction shows trimming of 9 bases on V and 0 bases on J, plus 20 bases between the germline ends. CDR1 and CDR2 (SNHLY, FYNNEI) derive from the germline V gene. Systemically healthy Caucasian individuals from Russia, 39 in total and aged about 6 to 90 years, were included as donors. Each donor gave about 9.2 milliliters of peripheral blood, drawn into EDTA-treated Vacutainer tubes. Ficoll-Paque density-gradient centrifugation was used to isolate PBMCs, with at least 6.5 million per sample. Trizol reagent was used to extract total RNA from the PBMCs, yielding at least 5 micrograms per sample. For every donor, flow cytometry on a PBMC aliquot measured the percentage of naive CD45RAhigh/CD27high T cells. The study at large found these results: Compared with the aged group, the long-lived group had more naive CD4+ T cells, fewer expanded clones and increased TCR diversity, a pattern suggesting age selection. Estimates of total diversity based on one million sequenced T cells were considered lower bounds and underestimates. Since profiling was done on bulk unsorted PBMCs, naive and antigen-experienced compartments could not be conclusively compared. As age increased, observed TCR beta diversity per million T cells dropped in a roughly linear way, and a significant reduction was already evident by age 40. A strong correlation was found between observed TCR beta diversity and the percentage of naive T cells measured by flow cytometry. Because donor CMV infection status was unknown, age-related changes in expanded clonotypes were potentially confounded.

A word on this clonotype: The target of this receptor is not known. The sample holds no much larger clone one base away, and base qualities are not on file.

The clonotype was recovered from an older woman in good health. In this chain, TRBV2 is recombined with TRBJ2-5; a tentative D match to TRBD2 spans 6 bases. Sequencing was done on a sample of blood. The bases are TGTGCCAGAGGCGGGACCGGCGGGAATAACCAAGAGACCCAGTACTTC. Its protein product is CARGGTGGNNQETQYF.